Listed below are T cell receptor beta chains from one sample, sequenced in a study of T cell responses to AZD1222 COVID-19 vaccine. Method: immunoSEQ multiplex PCR; TCRdb's copy keeps in-frame clones and lacks some. The sample has around 120,000 clones; 70% to 90% are singletons. Specimen: peripheral blood, collected on day 0 of AZD1222 vaccination. The receptors were gathered from an adult in good health. CDR3s leave out the opening cysteine and the closing phenylalanine or tryptophan. The size field is filled for only some rows; it gives once, few, many or a size class.

clone_size: -; j_call: TRBJ2-5; v_call: TRBV27; cdr3_aa: ASSSLSTDDRGQETQY
clone_size: once; j_call: TRBJ1-3; v_call: TRBV12-5; cdr3_aa: ASAAGGPGPGNTIY
clone_size: -; j_call: TRBJ2-7; v_call: TRBV7-2; cdr3_aa: ASSGRPWYEQY
clone_size: -; j_call: TRBJ1-2; v_call: TRBV4-1; cdr3_aa: ASSQDGNGYT
clone_size: -; j_call: TRBJ1-6; v_call: TRBV29-1; cdr3_aa: SAQGTGGSPLH
clone_size: -; j_call: TRBJ1-1; v_call: TRBV4-1; cdr3_aa: ASSQERSLNTEAF
clone_size: once; j_call: TRBJ2-5; v_call: TRBV6-2/TRBV6-3; cdr3_aa: ASSFGRVETQY
clone_size: -; j_call: TRBJ2-1; v_call: TRBV6-2/TRBV6-3; cdr3_aa: ASSGQGAGSEQF
clone_size: many; j_call: TRBJ1-2; v_call: TRBV10-3; cdr3_aa: AIKGDGQHGYT
clone_size: -; j_call: TRBJ1-3; v_call: TRBV6-6; cdr3_aa: ASSPVGNTIY
clone_size: -; j_call: TRBJ1-3; v_call: TRBV19; cdr3_aa: ASSIPAGLSGNTIY
clone_size: once; j_call: TRBJ2-3; v_call: TRBV14; cdr3_aa: ASSQPGQGISGWTADTQY
clone_size: -; j_call: TRBJ2-1; v_call: TRBV11-2; cdr3_aa: ASSSDTSSHEQF
clone_size: once; j_call: TRBJ1-3; v_call: TRBV6-6; cdr3_aa: ASSPPGTLPHGNTIY
clone_size: -; j_call: TRBJ2-7; v_call: TRBV7-2; cdr3_aa: ASSLTGSWYEQY
clone_size: -; j_call: TRBJ2-1; v_call: TRBV5-8; cdr3_aa: ASSPWDQEQF
clone_size: -; j_call: TRBJ2-3; v_call: TRBV18; cdr3_aa: ASSPTGASTDTQY
clone_size: once; j_call: TRBJ2-3; v_call: TRBV21-1; cdr3_aa: ASSKTVKGSTDTQY
clone_size: -; j_call: TRBJ1-1; v_call: TRBV7-9; cdr3_aa: ASSLGGATEAF
clone_size: -; j_call: TRBJ2-1; v_call: TRBV3-1/TRBV3-2; cdr3_aa: ASSPSAYNEQF
clone_size: -; j_call: TRBJ1-1; v_call: TRBV5-4; cdr3_aa: ASSPDRRLNTEAF
clone_size: -; j_call: TRBJ1-5; v_call: TRBV6-4; cdr3_aa: ARGSQGKNQPQH
clone_size: -; j_call: TRBJ2-2; v_call: TRBV9; cdr3_aa: ASRPGQNTGELF
clone_size: -; j_call: TRBJ1-3; v_call: TRBV6-5; cdr3_aa: ASKERGSGNTIY
clone_size: few; j_call: TRBJ1-5; v_call: TRBV28; cdr3_aa: ASSWDSNQPQH
clone_size: -; j_call: TRBJ1-2; v_call: TRBV13; cdr3_aa: ASSKRQKNHGYT
clone_size: -; j_call: TRBJ2-5; v_call: TRBV5-1; cdr3_aa: ASSLAASDTARDETQY
clone_size: -; j_call: TRBJ1-5; v_call: TRBV28; cdr3_aa: ASRYGQGFVQPQH
clone_size: -; j_call: TRBJ2-5; v_call: TRBV5-1; cdr3_aa: ASSPRTGKLRETQY
clone_size: -; j_call: TRBJ2-1; v_call: TRBV20-1; cdr3_aa: SASTLVYEQF
clone_size: -; j_call: TRBJ1-1; v_call: TRBV10-3; cdr3_aa: AARTGGKLGTEAF
clone_size: -; j_call: TRBJ1-5; v_call: TRBV24-1; cdr3_aa: ATSDPGDTYQPQH
clone_size: -; j_call: TRBJ1-4; v_call: TRBV7-8; cdr3_aa: ASSLGGANEKLF
clone_size: once; j_call: TRBJ2-2; v_call: TRBV28; cdr3_aa: ASRRLAGDEPFTGELF
clone_size: -; j_call: TRBJ1-1; v_call: TRBV27; cdr3_aa: ASSKSTGRRQDTEAF
clone_size: -; j_call: TRBJ1-4; v_call: TRBV19; cdr3_aa: ASSIVGPTTATNEKLF
clone_size: -; j_call: TRBJ2-2; v_call: TRBV29-1; cdr3_aa: SVLGQSRSGELF
clone_size: -; j_call: TRBJ2-1; v_call: TRBV18; cdr3_aa: ASSTGAEGEQF
clone_size: once; j_call: TRBJ2-7; v_call: TRBV5-1; cdr3_aa: ASGRSSYEQY
clone_size: -; j_call: TRBJ1-3; v_call: TRBV27; cdr3_aa: ASSPDRRPGNTIY
clone_size: -; j_call: TRBJ1-1; v_call: TRBV11-2; cdr3_aa: ASSFDRRAGGTEAF
clone_size: -; j_call: TRBJ2-3; v_call: TRBV5-1; cdr3_aa: ASSPGLAGSGDTQY
clone_size: -; j_call: TRBJ2-1; v_call: TRBV5-6; cdr3_aa: ASSIRTSGRGDWPEQF
clone_size: -; j_call: TRBJ1-5; v_call: TRBV6-6; cdr3_aa: ASTKKVQGGQPQH
clone_size: -; j_call: TRBJ2-3; v_call: TRBV5-1; cdr3_aa: ASSADRVEDTQY
clone_size: -; j_call: TRBJ2-3; v_call: TRBV27; cdr3_aa: ASSLTSGFSSTDTQY
clone_size: -; j_call: TRBJ2-1; v_call: TRBV5-1; cdr3_aa: ASSLDPAYNEQF
clone_size: -; j_call: TRBJ2-2; v_call: TRBV11-3; cdr3_aa: ASSLDLPGTGELF
clone_size: -; j_call: TRBJ2-7; v_call: TRBV6-5; cdr3_aa: ASRSATSLGYEQY
clone_size: -; j_call: TRBJ1-2; v_call: TRBV29-1; cdr3_aa: SVEFGAGYT
clone_size: -; j_call: TRBJ1-1; v_call: TRBV5-1; cdr3_aa: ASSRGQGGVTEAF
clone_size: -; j_call: TRBJ1-3; v_call: TRBV25-1; cdr3_aa: ASSEFSVSSGNTIY
clone_size: -; j_call: TRBJ2-7; v_call: TRBV11-2; cdr3_aa: ASSLWSLQGEQY
clone_size: -; j_call: TRBJ2-5; v_call: TRBV24-1; cdr3_aa: ATSDRQVGIGRETQY